The next 7 T cell receptor beta chains were all read from a single sample in a study of shared clonotypes between healthy human individuals. The repertoire was sequenced with immunoSEQ multiplex PCR; TCRdb's copy has only in-frame clones and lacks some. The table lists about 510,000 clones, roughly 85% of them singletons. Sample: PBMCs. These receptors were collected from a woman aged 40 to 49 in good health. Some clones in this sample may be carry-over from other donors' samples.

The chain employs TRBV9 and TRBJ2-5; D remains ambiguous. CDR1 is SGDLS, CDR2 YYNGEE, per germline. V shed 4 bases and J shed 2 bases, with 9 bases lying between them. The length of the CDR3 is 13 residues. In DNA form, the CDR3 reads TGTGCCAGCAGCACCCGGACGCAAGAGACCCAGTACTTC. Its protein is CASSTRTQETQYF.

The rearrangement links TRBV20-1 to TRBJ2-1; 9 nucleotides align to TRBD1. V gave up 5 bases and J gave up 9 bases; unmatched junction bases: 2. CDR3 length equals 11 residues. Germline V gene sequence: CDR1 DFQATT, CDR2 SNEGSKA (reference sequence). The CDR3 DNA follows: TGCAGTGCTGACAGGGGGAGTGAGCAGTTCTTC. It codes for CSADRGSEQFF.

The chain couples TRBV9 to TRBJ2-1, with TRBD1 identical over 9 bases. Per germline, CDR1 SGDLS and CDR2 YYNGEE. The CDR3 has 19 amino acids. The V and J ends lost 4 bases and 5 bases, in that order; junction bases with no gene match: 19. CDR3 protein: CASSSDRGIGQATDNEQFF. The CDR3, as DNA: TGTGCCAGCAGCTCCGACAGGGGGATTGGTCAGGCGACGGACAATGAGCAGTTCTTC.

The rearrangement uses TRBV7-3 and TRBJ1-1; maybe TRBD1 (6 bases). Per the germline V gene, CDR1 is SGHTA and CDR2 is FQGTGA. V was trimmed by 5 bases and J by 5 bases, leaving 18 bases between them. This CDR3 is built from 15 residues. The CDR3 DNA is TGTGCCAGCAGCCTTGAGACAGGTCAGGATACTGAAGCTTTCTTT. Translation gives CASSLETGQDTEAFF.

The chain is built from TRBV28 and TRBJ2-5, with TRBD1 matching 7 bases. V gave up 4 bases and J gave up 5 bases; unmatched junction bases: 13. This CDR3 region has 16 residues. CDR1 and CDR2 (germline): MDHEN, SYDVKM. CDR3 region: CASSSHRLARGETQYF. The CDR3 DNA is TGTGCCAGCAGTTCCCATCGGCTCGCCAGGGGGGAGACCCAGTACTTC.

The chain links TRBV5-1 to TRBJ2-7, with a possible D match to TRBD2 (6 bases). V was pared by 3 bases and J by 0 bases, with 13 bases between. This CDR3 comprises 15 residues. The germline CDR1 and CDR2 sequences are SGHRS and YFSETQ. The CDR3 DNA reads as TGCGCCAGCAGCTCGTCCCCGGGGGACTCCTACGAGCAGTACTTC. It encodes CASSSSPGDSYEQYF.

CDR3 DNA: TGTGCTAGTGGTTTGGTGACTAGCGGGAGGGCGAATACGCAGTATTTT. Translating it yields CASGLVTSGRANTQYF. V gene TRBV12-5 combines with J gene TRBJ2-3, with 14 bases matching TRBD2. Germline-derived CDR1 and CDR2 are LGHNT and FRNRAP. With 0 bases clipped from V and 7 bases from J, the junction kept 3 bases outside the gene matches. The CDR3 totals 16 residues.